The 15 T cell receptor beta chains presented below share a single source sample, sequenced in a study of radiation and T cells in renal cell carcinoma. Sequencing used immunoSEQ multiplex PCR; TCRdb keeps in-frame clones, though not all of them. The sample has over 120,000 clones; 65% to 90% are singletons. Time point described: blood 4 weeks post-SBRT, at nephrectomy. Treatment described: 15 Gy SBRT to primary tumor, nephrectomy 4 weeks later. Sample: blood, taken from a patient whose treatment included radiotherapy and nephrectomy. Receptors were obtained from a woman aged 50 to 65 with renal cell carcinoma.

CDR3 DNA sequence: TGCGCCAGCAGCCGGGCGAGGGGCGCGGATAACACCGGGGAGCTGTTTTTT. Amino acid sequence: CASSRARGADNTGELFF. The rearrangement joins TRBV4-1 to TRBJ2-2; D possibly matches TRBD1 or TRBD2 (5 bases each). CDR3 size: 17 residues. Trimming shortened V by 4 bases and J by 2 bases, and 17 bases separated the two germline ends. Germline-derived CDR1 and CDR2 are MGHRA and YSYEKL.

This clone was seen a handful of times. The chain has TRBV18 and TRBJ2-1; D unclear. The CDR3 runs 14 residues. Looked up from germline, CDR1 is KGHSH and CDR2 is LQKENI. Between the trimmed V and J ends, which lost 3 bases and 8 bases, there was a span of 14 bases. CDR3 loop: CASSPGQEKDEQFF. CDR3 nucleotide sequence: TGTGCCAGCTCACCTGGTCAAGAGAAGGATGAGCAGTTCTTC. The variable domain in full, completed from reference TRBV18 and TRBJ2-1, reads NAGVMQNPRHLVRRRGQEARLRCSPMKGHSHVYWYRQLPEEGLKFMVYLQKENIIDESGMPKERFSAEFPKEGPSILRIQQVVRGDSAAYFCASSPGQEKDEQFFGPGTRLTVL.

This sequence joins TRBV6-5 and TRBJ1-5, with D unresolved. V lost 4 bases, J lost 6 bases, and 10 bases lay in between. Germline CDR1 MNHEY, CDR2 SVGAGI. This CDR3 has 13 residues. The CDR3 DNA reads as TGTGCCAGCAGTTTTGGGAAGGGTCAGCCCCAGCATTTT. Translating gives CASSFGKGQPQHF.

The V and J genes are TRBV6-5 and TRBJ1-2; perhaps TRBD1 as D (6 bases). CDR3 length: 11 amino acids. V lost 11 bases to trimming and J lost 2 bases, with 9 bases between them. Germline V gene sequence: CDR1 MNHEY, CDR2 SVGAGI. The CDR3 here is CAATGNYGYTF. The CDR3 nucleotides are TGTGCCGCTACAGGGAACTATGGCTACACCTTC.

The rearrangement uses TRBV28 and TRBJ2-7; TRBD1 matches at 7 bases. Germline CDR1 MDHEN, CDR2 SYDVKM. This CDR3 comprises 16 residues. Trimming at V came to 3 bases and at J to 6 bases, leaving 14 bases not matched to a gene. CDR3 DNA: TGTGCCAGCAGTTTTGCCGGAACAGGGGTTTTATTCGAGCAGTACTTC. Its protein product is CASSFAGTGVLFEQYF.

The chain is built from TRBV7-7 and TRBJ2-5; 7 nucleotides match TRBD1. The CDR3 loop spans 13 amino acids. The V and J ends lost 5 bases and 2 bases, in that order; junction bases with no gene match: 2. Germline loops: CDR1 SSHAT, CDR2 FNYEAQ (reference sequence). For the CDR3, the DNA is TGTGCCAGCAGCCCGGGACAGCAAGAGACCCAGTACTTC. Its protein product is CASSPGQQETQYF. Supplemented by reference TRBV7-7 and TRBJ2-5, the full variable domain reads GAGVSQSPRYKVTKRGQDVTLRCDPISSHATLYWYQQALGQGPEFLTYFNYEAQPDKSGLPSDRFSAERPEGSISTLTIQRTEQRDSAMYRCASSPGQQETQYFGPGTRLLVL.

The chain uses TRBV11-2 and TRBJ2-7; 7 nucleotides align to TRBD1. The V gene end was trimmed by 6 bases and the J gene end by 5 bases; junction bases not matched to a gene: 4. CDR3 length: 12 residues. In germline, CDR1 is SGHAT, CDR2 FQNNGV. CDR3 coding DNA: TGTGCCAGCAGAAGACAGGGCCACGAGCAGTACTTC. This encodes CASRRQGHEQYF.

V is TRBV6-5 and J is TRBJ2-5, with a weak D call TRBD2 (5 bases). This CDR3 comprises 13 residues. Germline-derived CDR1 and CDR2 are MNHEY and SVGAGI. Trimming pared 8 bases from V and 3 bases from J, leaving 13 bases between. CDR3 region: CASALRTEETQYF. Here the CDR3 DNA reads TGTGCCAGCGCCCTGAGGACTGAAGAGACCCAGTACTTC.

The rearrangement links TRBV7-9 to TRBJ2-7; D gene ambiguous. The CDR3 runs to 13 residues. Trimming stripped 4 bases from V and 3 bases from J, with 10 bases between. Germline CDR1 reads SEHNR; CDR2 reads FQNEAQ (reference sequence). The CDR3 nucleotides read TGTGCCAGCAGCTCTCCGGGCGGCTACGAGCAGTACTTC. Its protein is CASSSPGGYEQYF. Combining the CDR3 with reference TRBV7-9 and TRBJ2-7 gives the whole variable domain DTGVSQNPRHKITKRGQNVTFRCDPISEHNRLYWYRQTLGQGPEFLTYFQNEAQLEKSRLLSDRFSAERPKGSFSTLEIQRTEQGDSAMYLCASSSPGGYEQYFGPGTRLTVT.

V usage is TRBV4-3 and J usage is TRBJ1-2, with D maybe TRBD1 (6 bases). Trimming removed 1 base at V and 5 bases at J, with 14 bases between. Germline lookup yields CDR1 LGHNA and CDR2 YSLEER. This CDR3 region has 15 residues. DNA of the CDR3: TGCGCCAGCAGCCAAGGTATAGGGGGGGCTTATGGCTACACCTTC. This encodes CASSQGIGGAYGYTF.

The chain joins TRBV18 to TRBJ2-2, with a possible D match to TRBD2 (6 bases). Germline loops: CDR1 KGHSH, CDR2 LQKENI. Trimming removed 3 bases at V and 5 bases at J, with 13 bases between. This CDR3 is 15 amino acids long. In DNA form, the CDR3 reads TGTGCCAGCTCACCTGGGGCGGCGGGGACCGGGGAGCTGTTTTTT. Its protein is CASSPGAAGTGELFF.

The chain recombines TRBV2 with TRBJ2-5; the match to TRBD1 covers 10 bases. This CDR3 has 15 residues. Per germline, CDR1 SNHLY and CDR2 FYNNEI. V lost 7 bases to trimming and J lost 5 bases; unmatched junction nucleotides: 10. As DNA, the CDR3 is TGTGCCAGCATTGAGGACAGGGGGGAAGTGGAGACCCAGTACTTC. Protein: CASIEDRGEVETQYF.

This clone was seen a single time. The V and J genes are TRBV5-4 and TRBJ2-7, with D hard to call. The CDR3 length is 14 residues. V was cut by 4 bases and J by 1 base, with 12 bases left in between. Germline V CDR1 and CDR2: SGHNT, YYREEE (reference sequence). CDR3 sequence reads: CASSKVEISYEQYF. The CDR3 bases are TGTGCCAGCAGCAAAGTTGAGATTTCCTACGAGCAGTACTTC. Full variable domain (outside the CDR3, taken from reference TRBV5-4 and TRBJ2-7): ETGVTQSPTHLIKTRGQQVTLRCSSQSGHNTVSWYQQALGQGPQFIFQYYREEENGRGNFPPRFSGLQFPNYSSELNVNALELDDSALYLCASSKVEISYEQYFGPGTRLTVT.

The chain employs TRBV27 and TRBJ1-6, with 7 bases matching TRBD1. The CDR3 consists of 15 residues. Per the germline V gene, CDR1 is MNHEY and CDR2 is SMNVEV (reference sequence). Trimming removed 5 bases from V and 7 bases from J; junction bases left unmatched: 8. The CDR3 DNA reads as TGTGCCAGCAGTCGTCTAGACAGGGAAAATTCACCCCTCCACTTT. This sequence encodes CASSRLDRENSPLHF.

The chain joins TRBV4-1 to TRBJ1-5, with D hard to call. CDR1 MGHRA and CDR2 YSYEKL come from the germline V gene. The CDR3 extends over 15 amino acids. V lost 3 bases to trimming and J lost 0 bases, with 9 bases between them. Written as DNA, the CDR3 is TGCGCCAGCAGCCAGCTGACTTATAGCAATCAGCCCCAGCATTTT. As protein: CASSQLTYSNQPQHF.